This T cell receptor (beta chain) was recovered during a study of cytomegalovirus exposure and HLA in healthy donors. Of note for this clone: Its antigen is unknown.

The PCR made use of 60 Vbeta and 13 Jbeta primers. TCRdb's table, derived via immunoSEQ multiplex PCR, lists solely in-frame clones and lacks some. The sample lists 120,000 or so clones; about three quarters were seen once. J lost 3 bases, V lost 5 bases, and 9 bases had no gene match. The CDR3 length is 15 residues. Germline V gives CDR1 SEHNR, CDR2 FQNEAQ (reference sequence). Study results and limitations: In a later analysis, at a false discovery rate of 0.05, 16,951 TCR beta sequences were associated with HLA alleles. Some public TCRs appeared in many individuals, while most sequences were rare. Immune exposure data for these donors was limited to CMV serostatus.

The specimen sequenced was PBMCs. The TCR originated in a woman aged 55-70 years in good health and CMV-seropositive. The chain is built from TRBV7-9 and TRBJ2-7; 8 positions match TRBD2. CDR3 bases: TGTGCCAGCAGCGCATCTCGCGGGAGGATCTACGAGCAGTACTTC. Translating gives CASSASRGRIYEQYF.